Below, one TCR beta chain is given with its context. Antigen: not known. This record comes from a study of identifying expanded T cells in peripheral blood. Libraries were prepared by immunoSEQ multiplex PCR; TCRdb keeps only in-frame clonotypes and omits some of them. This table holds about 82,000 clones, 70% to 90% found once. Study observations and caveats: Across healthy donors, higher total template counts meant significantly greater roughly 2-week count variance.

Healthy donors had no documented immune events, such as infections, while sampled. The sequence came from a person between 18 and 69 years old in good health. Sequences were obtained from blood.

DNA of the CDR3: TGTGCCAGCAGTAGACAGGGGCCTAGCACAGATACGCAGTATTTT. Amino acids: CASSRQGPSTDTQYF. V and J are TRBV6-5 and TRBJ2-3; 8 nucleotides line up with TRBD1. Germline V gives CDR1 MNHEY, CDR2 SVGAGI. This CDR3 has 15 residues. With V trimmed by 5 bases and J by 0 bases, 4 bases remained unmatched.